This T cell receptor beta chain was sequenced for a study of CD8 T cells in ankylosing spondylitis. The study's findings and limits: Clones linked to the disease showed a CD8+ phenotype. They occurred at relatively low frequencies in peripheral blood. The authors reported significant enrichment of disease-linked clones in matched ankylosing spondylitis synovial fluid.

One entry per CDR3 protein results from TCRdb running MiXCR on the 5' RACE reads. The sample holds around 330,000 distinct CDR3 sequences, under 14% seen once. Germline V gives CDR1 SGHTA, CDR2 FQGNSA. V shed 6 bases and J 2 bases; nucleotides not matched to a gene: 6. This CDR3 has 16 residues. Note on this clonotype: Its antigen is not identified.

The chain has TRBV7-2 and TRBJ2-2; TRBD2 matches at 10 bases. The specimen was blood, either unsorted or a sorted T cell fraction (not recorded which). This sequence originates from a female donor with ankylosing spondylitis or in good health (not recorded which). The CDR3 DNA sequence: TGTGCCAGCAGGCCCGGACTAGCGGAAAACACCGGGGAGCTGTTTTTT. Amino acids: CASRPGLAENTGELFF. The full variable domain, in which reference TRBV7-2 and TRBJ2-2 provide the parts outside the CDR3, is GAGVSQSPSNKVTEKGKDVELRCDPISGHTALYWYRQSLGQGLEFLIYFQGNSAPDKSGLPSDRFSAERTGGSVSTLTIQRTQQEDSAVYLCASRPGLAENTGELFFGEGSRLTVL.